A selection of T cell receptor beta chains follows, all from one sample in a study of cytomegalovirus exposure and HLA in healthy donors. Produced via immunoSEQ multiplex PCR; TCRdb's table is partial and in-frame only. The top ten hold under 7.5% of the sample, which has about 150,000 clones, approximately 86% seen once. Sequences were obtained from PBMCs. These TCRs come from a woman aged 50 to 65 in good health and CMV-seropositive. Both conserved end residues are part of each CDR3. The order of the fields is clone size, V gene, CDR3 length, J gene, D gene, CDR3 protein, CDR3 DNA. The D gene is left open where the match is weak. Not all rows give a size; the values are once, few, many and, for expanded clones, a class.

-	TRBV10-3	15	TRBJ2-1	TRBD2	CAISESGLAGNEQFF	TGTGCCATCAGTGAGTCGGGACTAGCGGGGAATGAGCAGTTCTTC
-	TRBV7-6	19	TRBJ2-7	TRBD1	CASSLFLSPGQGVPYEQYF	TGTGCCAGCAGCTTATTTCTTAGTCCGGGACAGGGGGTTCCTTACGAGCAGTACTTC
-	TRBV4-1	16	TRBJ2-7	TRBD2	CASSQEGLAGSYEQYF	TGCGCCAGCAGCCAAGAAGGCCTAGCGGGGTCCTACGAGCAGTACTTC
-	TRBV11-2	15	TRBJ1-1	-	CASSGGGVGNTEAFF	TGTGCCAGCAGCGGCGGGGGGGTGGGGAACACTGAAGCTTTCTTT
-	TRBV11-2	13	TRBJ1-1	-	CASSYPGQGEAFF	TGTGCCAGCAGCTACCCCGGGCAGGGCGAAGCTTTCTTT
-	TRBV6-1	12	TRBJ1-1	TRBD1	CASSGGQIEAFF	TGTGCCAGCAGTGGGGGACAGATTGAAGCTTTCTTT
-	TRBV29-1	13	TRBJ1-1	TRBD1	CSVGEQGRAEAFF	TGCAGCGTGGGGGAACAGGGGCGTGCTGAAGCTTTCTTT
-	TRBV29-1	13	TRBJ2-5	-	CSVVRYGRETQYF	TGCAGCGTTGTGCGGTATGGTAGAGAGACCCAGTACTTC
-	TRBV2	14	TRBJ2-1	TRBD2	CASSELAGDNEQFF	TGTGCCAGCAGTGAACTAGCGGGGGACAATGAGCAGTTCTTC
-	TRBV2	14	TRBJ1-1	-	CASTYRGLGTSAFF	TGTGCCAGCACCTATAGGGGATTAGGTACTTCAGCTTTCTTT
-	TRBV11-2	12	TRBJ1-1	-	CASSLVGPEAFF	TGTGCCAGCAGCTTAGTTGGGCCTGAAGCTTTCTTT
-	TRBV27	17	TRBJ2-2	TRBD2	CASSPWLAGDYTGELFF	TGTGCCAGCTCCCCGTGGCTAGCGGGGGATTACACCGGGGAGCTGTTTTTT
-	TRBV14	15	TRBJ1-3	TRBD1	CASSDFTGAGNTIYF	TGTGCCAGCAGCGATTTCACAGGGGCTGGAAACACCATATATTTT
-	TRBV19	15	TRBJ1-1	-	CASSPQGSGYTEAFF	TGTGCCAGTAGCCCTCAGGGCTCAGGGTACACTGAAGCTTTCTTT
few	TRBV27	15	TRBJ1-1	-	CASTPIQSGATEAFF	TGTGCCAGCACCCCGATCCAGTCTGGTGCCACTGAAGCTTTCTTT
-	TRBV30	15	TRBJ1-2	TRBD1	CAWRRNRGQNYGYTF	TGTGCCTGGAGGAGGAACAGGGGGCAAAACTATGGCTACACCTTC
-	TRBV30	12	TRBJ1-1	TRBD1	CAWGTGVTEAFF	TGTGCCTGGGGGACAGGGGTTACTGAAGCTTTCTTT
-	TRBV5-6	15	TRBJ2-5	TRBD2	CASSLKLAGVETQYF	TGTGCCAGCAGCTTGAAACTAGCGGGGGTCGAGACCCAGTACTTC
-	TRBV27	15	TRBJ2-1	TRBD2	CASSLGTSEKNEQFF	TGTGCCAGCAGTTTAGGGACTAGCGAAAAAAATGAGCAGTTCTTC
-	TRBV4-1	14	TRBJ1-1	-	CASSQDGGSQGAFF	TGCGCCAGCAGCCAAGACGGAGGCTCTCAAGGAGCTTTCTTT
-	TRBV6-1	15	TRBJ1-6	-	CASSEQGSEESPPHF	TGTGCCAGCAGTGAACAGGGGTCTGAGGAGTCACCCCCCCACTTT
-	TRBV4-3	17	TRBJ2-3	TRBD2	CASSQGTSGGRTDTQYF	TGCGCCAGCAGCCAAGGGACTAGCGGGGGAAGGACAGATACGCAGTATTTT
-	TRBV7-9	14	TRBJ2-7	TRBD1	CASSGTGSSYEQYF	TGTGCCAGCAGCGGGACAGGGAGTTCCTACGAGCAGTACTTC
-	TRBV6-5	13	TRBJ1-1	-	CASSRRGNTEAFF	TGTGCCAGCAGCCGCAGGGGTAACACTGAAGCTTTCTTT
few	TRBV2	15	TRBJ2-3	-	CASSEGVLGTDTQYF	TGTGCCAGCAGTGAAGGTGTCCTCGGGACAGATACGCAGTATTTT
-	TRBV7-9	15	TRBJ2-3	TRBD2	CASTPPGGQSDTQYF	TGTGCCAGCACTCCCCCGGGGGGGCAGTCAGATACGCAGTATTTT
-	TRBV19	13	TRBJ1-6	-	CASTIAGGSPLHF	TGTGCCAGTACCATAGCGGGGGGTTCACCCCTCCACTTT
-	TRBV30	14	TRBJ1-6	TRBD1	CAWSEGQGNSPLHF	TGTGCCTGGAGTGAGGGACAGGGGAATTCACCCCTCCACTTT
few	TRBV29-1	12	TRBJ1-1	TRBD1	CSAGQGNTEAFF	TGCAGCGCAGGACAGGGGAACACTGAAGCTTTCTTT
-	TRBV29-1	11	TRBJ1-2	-	CSVDGDYGYTF	TGCAGCGTTGACGGGGACTATGGCTACACCTTC